The 32 T cell receptor beta chains below were found in one sample sequenced in a study of shared clonotypes between healthy human individuals. The protocol was immunoSEQ multiplex PCR, while the TCRdb copy is restricted to in-frame clones and leaves out a portion. The repertoire holds about 1.5 million clones, 98% seen once, with roughly 0.45% in the top ten. Sequencing used naive CD4+ T cells sorted from blood. Described subset: CD45RA+ positively selected. The source is a man aged 25-45 years in good health.

The chain carries TRBV7-8 and TRBJ2-7; weak D call: TRBD1 (6 bases). V was shortened by 2 bases and J by 0 bases, with 8 bases between the two germline ends. This CDR3 comprises 14 residues. CDR1 is SGHVS, CDR2 FQNEAQ, per germline. CDR3 protein: CASSLLDSSYEQYF. In DNA, the CDR3 is TGTGCCAGCAGCTTATTGGACAGCTCCTACGAGCAGTACTTC.

This sequence joins TRBV9 and TRBJ2-1, with TRBD2 matching 7 bases. Unmatched junction bases numbered 6, after V lost 3 bases and J lost 6 bases. Germline V gene sequence: CDR1 SGDLS, CDR2 YYNGEE. The CDR3 has 14 residues. This chain's CDR3 is CASSGLAVRNEQFF. For the CDR3, the DNA is TGTGCCAGCAGCGGGCTAGCGGTACGCAATGAGCAGTTCTTC.

The CDR3 coding sequence is TGCGCCAGCAGTGTGGGGCAAGGGTTGGATACGCAGTATTTT. Translating it yields CASSVGQGLDTQYF. This chain links TRBV10-1 with TRBJ2-3; D possibly corresponds to TRBD1 (5 bases). The V gene lost 4 bases and the J gene lost 6 bases, with 14 bases spanning the gap. The CDR3 runs 14 residues. Germline loops: CDR1 WNHNN, CDR2 SYGVQD (reference sequence).

The chain links TRBV14 to TRBJ1-4, with TRBD1 matching 8 bases. This CDR3 is built from 16 residues. Germline V lookup: CDR1 SGHDN, CDR2 FVKESK. The V gene end was trimmed by 2 bases and the J gene end by 11 bases; junction bases not matched to a gene: 13. The CDR3 protein is CASSQTTAGQAGKLFF. CDR3 in DNA: TGTGCCAGCAGCCAAACCACGGCGGGACAGGCTGGGAAACTGTTTTTT.

This clone was seen once. V usage is TRBV29-1 and J usage is TRBJ2-7; TRBD1 matches 7 bases. V lost 7 bases to trimming and J lost 2 bases; unmatched junction nucleotides: 11. The CDR3 is 14 amino acids. CDR1 and CDR2 (germline): SQVTM, ANQGSEA. The CDR3 DNA follows: TGCAGCGAGAGGACAGGACGGTCCCCCTACGAGCAGTACTTC. This translates into CSERTGRSPYEQYF.

J is TRBJ2-3 and V is TRBV28, with TRBD1 identical over 8 bases. The CDR3 contains 16 residues. The germline gives CDR1 MDHEN, CDR2 SYDVKM. After removal of 8 bases from V and 2 bases from J, the junction contained 12 bases not matched to a gene. CDR3 DNA sequence: TGTGCCAGCTTCACTTGGGGGACAGGTACCACAGATACGCAGTATTTT. Translation: CASFTWGTGTTDTQYF.

This chain's CDR3 is CSPKTWDRGYNEQFF. CDR3 DNA: TGCAGCCCAAAAACATGGGACAGGGGGTACAATGAGCAGTTCTTC. The V gene is TRBV29-1, the J gene TRBJ2-1; TRBD1 aligns across 11 bases. Germline V gene data show CDR1 as SQVTM and CDR2 as ANQGSEA. The CDR3 sequence is 15 residues long. V lost 8 bases to trimming and J lost 4 bases; unmatched junction nucleotides: 10.

J is TRBJ2-2 and V is TRBV5-4; D is unclear. Germline values: CDR1 SGHNT, CDR2 YYREEE (reference sequence). The CDR3 runs 15 residues. V gave up 5 bases and J gave up 4 bases, with 15 bases separating them. DNA for the CDR3: TGTGCCAGCAGAATGGGTGTCGAGGTCACCGGGGAGCTGTTTTTT. It yields the protein CASRMGVEVTGELFF. Full variable domain (outside the CDR3, taken from reference TRBV5-4 and TRBJ2-2): ETGVTQSPTHLIKTRGQQVTLRCSSQSGHNTVSWYQQALGQGPQFIFQYYREEENGRGNFPPRFSGLQFPNYSSELNVNALELDDSALYLCASRMGVEVTGELFFGEGSRLTVL.

The rearrangement joins TRBV29-1 to TRBJ2-5, with D uncertain. Germline V lookup: CDR1 SQVTM, CDR2 ANQGSEA. V was cut by 7 bases and J by 5 bases, with 17 bases left in between. This CDR3 region has 13 residues. CDR3 in DNA: TGCAGCGCCCATCTTGGTAGTGCTGAGACCCAGTACTTC. It codes for CSAHLGSAETQYF. Full variable domain (missing parts from reference TRBV29-1 and TRBJ2-5): SAVISQKPSRDICQRGTSLTIQCQVDSQVTMMFWYRQQPGQSLTLIATANQGSEATYESGFVIDKFPISRPNLTFSTLTVSNMSPEDSSIYLCSAHLGSAETQYFGPGTRLLVL.

The chain couples TRBV6-5 to TRBJ1-2, with D perhaps matching TRBD1 (5 bases). The length of the CDR3 is 16 residues. The V end was cut by 0 bases, the J end by 3 bases, with 14 bases between. Germline V lookup: CDR1 MNHEY, CDR2 SVGAGI. CDR3 amino acids: CASSYSTPQGDYGYTF. CDR3 sequence (DNA): TGTGCCAGCAGTTACTCCACCCCGCAGGGAGACTATGGCTACACCTTC.

V gene TRBV15 combines with J gene TRBJ2-3; either TRBD1 or TRBD2 may fit D (5 bases each). Trimming shortened V by 1 base and J by 1 base, and 9 bases separated the two germline ends. The CDR3 runs to 15 residues. The germline gives CDR1 LNHNV, CDR2 YYDKDF (reference sequence). In nucleotides, the CDR3 is TGTGCCACCAGCAGAGGAACGGGACGCACAGATACGCAGTATTTT. Its translation: CATSRGTGRTDTQYF.

The V and J genes are TRBV28 and TRBJ1-1; 7 bases are shared with TRBD1. The CDR3 contains 17 residues. V lost 3 bases and J lost 1; bases outside the gene matches: 11. Germline loops: CDR1 MDHEN, CDR2 SYDVKM. The CDR3 protein is CASSFSQGIQPNTEAFF. Here the CDR3 DNA reads TGTGCCAGCAGTTTTTCACAGGGGATTCAGCCGAACACTGAAGCTTTCTTT.

The chain recombines TRBV28 with TRBJ1-1, with D hard to call. This CDR3 spans 15 amino acids. V lost 4 bases and J lost 1, with 13 bases in between. Germline CDR1 reads MDHEN; CDR2 reads SYDVKM. DNA for the CDR3: TGTGCCAGCAGTTCCCCGTACATCGGGAACACTGAAGCTTTCTTT. Protein: CASSSPYIGNTEAFF.

This clone was found once. This chain joins TRBV28 and TRBJ2-7; perhaps D is TRBD1 or TRBD2 (5 bases each). V shed 5 bases and J shed 4 bases, with 15 bases lying between them. There are 14 residues in the CDR3. Germline CDR1 and CDR2: MDHEN and SYDVKM. The CDR3 loop is CASSDTGPSYEQYF. The CDR3, as DNA: TGTGCCAGCAGTGACACGGGGCCCTCTTACGAGCAGTACTTC.

The chain's CDR3 is CASGLVLGRSINLMNTEAFF. The CDR3 DNA reads TGTGCTAGTGGTTTGGTACTTGGCAGATCCATTAACCTCATGAACACTGAAGCTTTCTTT. This chain uses TRBV12-5 with TRBJ1-1; no definite D call. Germline CDR1 reads LGHNT; CDR2 reads FRNRAP. This CDR3 has 20 residues. The V and J ends lost 0 bases and 0 bases respectively, with 23 bases between them.

The CDR3 sequence is CASSVDSAGYGYTF. For the CDR3, the DNA is TGTGCCAGCAGCGTTGACTCGGCCGGCTATGGCTACACCTTC. The gene calls are TRBV9 and TRBJ1-2; no reliable D call. In germline, CDR1 is SGDLS, CDR2 YYNGEE. The V end was cut by 2 bases, the J end by 4 bases, with 12 bases between. This CDR3 contains 14 residues.

The chain has TRBV11-2 and TRBJ1-3, with D perhaps matching TRBD1 (6 bases). CDR1 is SGHAT and CDR2 is FQNNGV in the germline V gene. This CDR3 has 16 amino acids. The V and J ends lost 5 bases and 4 bases respectively, with 18 bases between them. The CDR3 DNA reads TGTGCCAGCAGCCCTGGGCTGAGGACAGACGGAAACACCATATATTTT. Residues: CASSPGLRTDGNTIYF. The full variable domain, with the rest looked up from reference TRBV11-2 and TRBJ1-3, is EAGVAQSPRYKIIEKRQSVAFWCNPISGHATLYWYQQILGQGPKLLIQFQNNGVVDDSQLPKDRFSAERLKGVDSTLKIQPAKLEDSAVYLCASSPGLRTDGNTIYFGEGSWLTVV.

This clone was recorded once. V is TRBV7-8 and J is TRBJ1-1; D gene ambiguous. This CDR3 contains 17 residues. Trimming stripped 0 bases from V and 2 bases from J, with 16 bases between. CDR1 and CDR2 (germline): SGHVS, FQNEAQ. CDR3 protein: CASSLAAVRLINTEAFF. For the CDR3, the DNA is TGTGCCAGCAGCTTAGCGGCAGTCAGGCTCATAAACACTGAAGCTTTCTTT.

This chain uses TRBV5-6 with TRBJ2-5; D unclear. This CDR3 is 14 amino acids long. V was pared by 2 bases and J by 1 base, with 9 bases between. In germline, CDR1 is SGHDT, CDR2 YYEEEE. The DNA of the CDR3 is TGTGCCAGCAGCTTCGTATCAATCCAAGAGACCCAGTACTTC. Its protein is CASSFVSIQETQYF.

V is TRBV18 and J is TRBJ1-3; 8 bases map to TRBD1. Germline values: CDR1 KGHSH, CDR2 LQKENI. V trimming: 8 bases; J trimming: 3 bases; junction bases outside the gene matches: 3. The CDR3 extends over 13 amino acids. CDR3 protein: CASQDRVGNTIYF. The CDR3 DNA reads TGTGCCAGCCAGGACAGGGTTGGAAACACCATATATTTT.

This sequence joins TRBV11-1 and TRBJ1-3; TRBD1 matches 8 bases. J lost 4 bases, V lost 5 bases, and 13 bases had no gene match. This CDR3 comprises 17 residues. The V gene's germline CDR1 is SGHAT and CDR2 FQDESV (reference sequence). CDR3 DNA sequence: TGTGCCAGCAGCGTAGTCACCACAGGGGGACGCGGAAACACCATATATTTT. This translates into CASSVVTTGGRGNTIYF.

Details on this clone: The same CDR3 can be traced to other DNA sequences in this sample. The gene calls are TRBV9 and TRBJ2-3, with 7 bases fitting TRBD2. The CDR3 length is 16 residues. V was clipped by 2 bases and J by 3 bases; unmatched bases: 9. CDR1 is SGDLS, CDR2 YYNGEE, per germline. CDR3 nucleotides: TGTGCCAGCAGCGTCGGCGTAGCGGGTGGGACAGATACGCAGTATTTT. Translating gives CASSVGVAGGTDTQYF.

This clone was recorded only once. The V call is TRBV4-3, the J call TRBJ2-7; weak D call: TRBD1 (5 bases). CDR1 and CDR2 (germline): LGHNA, YSLEER. The V end was cut by 4 bases, the J end by 3 bases, with 19 bases between. This CDR3 has 16 residues. The CDR3 DNA is TGCGCCAGCAGCCCTGCCCAGCCTCTAGGGGACTACGAGCAGTACTTC. It yields the protein CASSPAQPLGDYEQYF.

The rearrangement links TRBV4-2 to TRBJ1-5; 12 bases are shared with TRBD1. The germline V gene encodes CDR1 LGHNA and CDR2 YNFKEQ. This CDR3 is 15 amino acids long. After removal of 3 bases from V and 7 bases from J, the junction contained 4 bases not matched to a gene. CDR3 in amino acids: CASSQGDRGRQPQHF. Written as DNA, the CDR3 is TGTGCCAGCAGCCAGGGGGACAGGGGGCGGCAGCCCCAGCATTTT.

This rearrangement joins TRBV10-3 to TRBJ1-3, with D perhaps TRBD1 (5 bases). This CDR3 comprises 15 residues. Germline V gives CDR1 ENHRY, CDR2 SYGVKD. V shed 2 bases and J shed 0 bases, with 8 bases lying between them. CDR3: CAISERDSSGNTIYF. In DNA, the CDR3 is TGTGCCATCAGTGAGCGTGACAGCTCTGGAAACACCATATATTTT.

This chain uses TRBV28 with TRBJ2-5; D is possibly TRBD1 (5 bases). V gave up 8 bases and J gave up 1 base, with 8 bases separating them. CDR3 length: 12 residues. CDR1 is MDHEN, CDR2 SYDVKM, per germline. The CDR3 DNA sequence: TGTGCCAGCGACAGCAGCCAAGAGACCCAGTACTTC. This codes for CASDSSQETQYF.

The chain carries TRBV27 and TRBJ2-5; tentative D call: TRBD1 (5 bases). Germline V lookup: CDR1 MNHEY, CDR2 SMNVEV (reference sequence). The CDR3 extends over 13 amino acids. Trimming stripped 3 bases from V and 4 bases from J, with 9 bases between. This CDR3 reads CASSFSGLETQYF. In nucleotides, the CDR3 is TGTGCCAGCAGTTTTTCAGGGTTAGAGACCCAGTACTTC.

The genes are TRBV28 and TRBJ2-3; TRBD2 matches at 12 bases. CDR3 size: 17 residues. Looked up from germline, CDR1 is MDHEN and CDR2 is SYDVKM. V shed 6 bases, J shed 7 bases, and the junction held 14 bases outside the gene matches. The CDR3, as DNA: TGTGCCAGCAGACAGGGACAACCGGGACTAGCGGGTAATACGCAGTATTTT. Translated, it gives CASRQGQPGLAGNTQYF.

The genes are TRBV28 and TRBJ2-7; 10 bases fit TRBD1. The CDR3 is made up of 12 amino acids. Per germline, CDR1 MDHEN and CDR2 SYDVKM. V lost 6 bases to trimming and J lost 8 bases; unmatched junction nucleotides: 4. As DNA, the CDR3 is TGTGCCAGCAGCGGACAGGGGGTACAGCAGTACTTC. Its protein is CASSGQGVQQYF.

V and J are TRBV2 and TRBJ1-4, with D possibly being TRBD1 (5 bases). The CDR3 sequence is 11 residues long. Between the trimmed V and J ends, which lost 6 bases and 10 bases, there was a span of 9 bases. Germline CDR1 is SNHLY and CDR2 is FYNNEI. The CDR3 here is CASREGRKLFF. The DNA of the CDR3 is TGTGCCAGCAGGGAGGGGAGAAAACTGTTTTTT. Supplemented by reference TRBV2 and TRBJ1-4, the full variable domain reads EPEVTQTPSHQVTQMGQEVILRCVPISNHLYFYWYRQILGQKVEFLVSFYNNEISEKSEIFDDQFSVERPDGSNFTLKIRSTKLEDSAMYFCASREGRKLFFGSGTQLSVL.

V usage is TRBV28 and J usage is TRBJ2-5, with a tentative D call TRBD2 (5 bases). Germline lookup yields CDR1 MDHEN and CDR2 SYDVKM. CDR3 size: 14 residues. V dropped 3 bases and J dropped 6 bases, with 14 bases sitting between them. The CDR3 DNA reads TGTGCCAGCAGTTTCTCCGGGTCCGGGAAGACCCAGTACTTC. Its protein product is CASSFSGSGKTQYF.

The chain combines TRBV4-1 with TRBJ2-6; 7 nucleotides agree with TRBD2. Germline V gene sequence: CDR1 MGHRA, CDR2 YSYEKL. Trimming took 3 bases from V and 0 from J; bases not matched to a gene: 11. The CDR3 covers 19 residues. Here the CDR3 reads CASSQAGVVLGSGANVLTF. CDR3 nucleotide sequence: TGCGCCAGCAGCCAGGCGGGGGTGGTCTTGGGCTCTGGGGCCAACGTCCTGACTTTC.